This T cell receptor beta chain came from a study of blood T cell repertoires in COVID-19 (dated by TCRdb to between 2020 and 2021). With respect to the entire study: Collaborator samples came from the United States, Italy and Spain and covered acute and convalescent phases of COVID-19. The material from the prospective study consisted of cDNA or gDNA derived from T cells, B-cell-depleted T cells, or PBMCs. A freely available public database, intended as a resource for researchers studying the immune response to SARS-CoV-2, is where the repertoires were released. A de-identified subject ID, COVID-19 status, age in years and sex were almost always included in the sample metadata. Samples came from the ongoing ImmuneRACE study (first 160 participants) plus 1,254 subjects from 6 global collaborators. The dataset comprised deeply sampled blood TCRbeta repertoires from subjects exposed to, actively infected with, or recovered from COVID-19. HLA class I and class II types, where available, came from metadata supplied by the sample provider rather than from assay-based typing. General conclusions and limits of the study: Clinical and demographic metadata were provided uncurated, with the amount varying by source and participant.

Regarding this clone: The specificity of this receptor is unknown. No much larger clone is present one base from it, and per-base qualities are unavailable.

TCRbeta CDR3 regions were amplified from genomic DNA by means of the immunoSEQ Assay, a bias-controlled multiplex PCR. The paper's data handling went like this. The number of nucleated cells in each sample was estimated from the amplification of reference gene primers within the assay. To quantify the absolute abundance of each unique TCRbeta CDR3 rearrangement, sequence reads were collapsed and filtered. For each sample, productive Simpson clonality was calculated as the square root of Simpson's diversity index across productive rearrangements. Imported from immuneACCESS, the table was reduced by TCRdb to in-frame sequences with V and J called. These copies leave out some clones; in studies compared against another copy, an unresolved V gene accounts for under half, and the cause of the remainder is not known. The V and J calls and the clone size are those of that table, but D and trimming were determined from the DNA. The sample table shows about 95,000 clones, and under 90% are seen once. About 3.7% of the sample goes to the ten largest clones.

Each collaborating institution followed its own protocols to collect whole blood in K2EDTA tubes. Collaborator samples were shipped for TCRbeta analysis as frozen whole blood, isolated PBMCs, or DNA extracted from either sample type. Between the V and J ends, shortened by 6 bases and 1 base respectively, the junction contains 9 bases. The CDR3 starts with the cysteine, ends with the phenylalanine, and has 13 residues. Of the read, only the CDR3 DNA is kept; its 39 bases are in frame from base 1. The CDR1 and CDR2 encoded by the germline V gene are KGHSH and LQKENI. The sample was peripheral blood. Recombination linked TRBV18 to TRBJ1-1; the D gene is not confidently resolved. The TCR comes from an older woman with acute or convalescent COVID-19. The CDR3 amino acid sequence is: CASSEGQNTEAFF. The nucleotide sequence reads TGTGCCAGCTCGGAGGGTCAGAACACTGAAGCTTTCTTT. The variable domain in full, with residues beyond the CDR3 obtained from the reference TRBV18 and TRBJ1-1 genes, is NAGVMQNPRHLVRRRGQEARLRCSPMKGHSHVYWYRQLPEEGLKFMVYLQKENIIDESGMPKERFSAEFPKEGPSILRIQQVVRGDSAAYFCASSEGQNTEAFFGQGTRLTVV.